The clone carrying this T cell receptor beta chain was picked up a small number of times. The data belong to a study of PD-1 blockade in mismatch repair-deficient tumors. Here immunoSEQ multiplex PCR was the method, and the copy in TCRdb shows in-frame clones only, minus some. The data show about 68,000 clones, almost 80% seen once. Every patient had mismatch repair deficiency by PCR or immunohistochemistry. TCR sequencing covered a few patients who responded to pembrolizumab. The TCR sequence derives from an adult with mismatch repair-deficient cancer. This specimen consisted of peripheral blood, obtained 2 weeks after starting pembrolizumab.

CDR3 sequence reads: CASTLAGGSSYNEQFF. CDR3 in DNA: TGTGCCAGCACGCTAGCGGGAGGGTCCTCATACAATGAGCAGTTCTTC. The rearrangement uses TRBV2 and TRBJ2-1; 12 nucleotides match TRBD2. The V gene end was trimmed by 7 bases and the J gene end by 4 bases; junction bases not matched to a gene: 8. The CDR3 extends over 16 amino acids. Germline values: CDR1 SNHLY, CDR2 FYNNEI.